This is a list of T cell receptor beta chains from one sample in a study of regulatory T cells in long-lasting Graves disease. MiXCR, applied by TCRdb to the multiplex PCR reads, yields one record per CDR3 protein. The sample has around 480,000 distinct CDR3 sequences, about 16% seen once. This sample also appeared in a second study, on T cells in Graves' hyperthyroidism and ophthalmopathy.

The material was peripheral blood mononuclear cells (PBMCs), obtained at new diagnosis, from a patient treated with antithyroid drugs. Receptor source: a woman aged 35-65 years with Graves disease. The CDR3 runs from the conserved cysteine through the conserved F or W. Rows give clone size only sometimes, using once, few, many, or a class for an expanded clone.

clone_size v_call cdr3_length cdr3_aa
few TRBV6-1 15 CASSVGPGMGTEAFF
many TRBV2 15 CASRERPGVVTEAFF
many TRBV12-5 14 CASASREGNQPQHF
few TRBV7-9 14 CASSSQGVNEKLFF
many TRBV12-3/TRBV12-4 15 CASSPRGQVLQPQHF
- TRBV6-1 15 CASSEVPDRRETQYF
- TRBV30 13 CAWSVQGRETQYF
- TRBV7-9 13 CASSSDEAYEQYF
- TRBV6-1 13 CASSRGNLYEQYF
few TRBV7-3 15 CASSPMGGVEDEQFF
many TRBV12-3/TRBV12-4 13 CASLGTVNTEAFF
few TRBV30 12 CAWSPGSYEQYF
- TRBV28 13 CASKTGIKETQYF
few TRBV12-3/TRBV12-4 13 CASAQGAGNTIYF
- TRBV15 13 CATSQEADTEAFF
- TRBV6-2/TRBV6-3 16 CASSYSTTFSGNTIYF
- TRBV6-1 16 CASSESTSGGKNEQFF
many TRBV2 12 CASSFLTDTQYF
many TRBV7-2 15 CASSTERGGRETQYF
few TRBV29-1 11 CSARWPAEAFF
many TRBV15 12 CATSRGLTEAFF
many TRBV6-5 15 CASSSGRQGPYEQYF
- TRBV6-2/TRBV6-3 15 CASRTPGQGRDIQYF
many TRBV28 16 CASSLLRGRVQETQYF
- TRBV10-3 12 CAISAPTREQFF
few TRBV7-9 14 CASSLRRGGTEAFF
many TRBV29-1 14 CSAETGANTGELFF
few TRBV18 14 CASSPPSETDTQYF
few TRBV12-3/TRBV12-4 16 CASSFSTGYSNQPQHF
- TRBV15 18 CAASRGLQGGRTNEKLFF
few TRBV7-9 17 CASSLVWGGSGANVLTF
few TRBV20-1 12 CSGLRGQETQYF
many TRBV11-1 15 CASSWDGRASYEQYF
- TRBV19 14 CASSTPTRHYGYTF
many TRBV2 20 CASSGPGTSGGQSSYNEQFF
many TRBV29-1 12 CSVRTSPYEQYF
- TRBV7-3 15 CASSLTGQGFTEAFF
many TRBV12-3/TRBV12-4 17 CASSLGPGGVSTGELFF
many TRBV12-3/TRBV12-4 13 CASSPTEPYGYTF
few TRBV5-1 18 CASSLRAPGQGATGELFF
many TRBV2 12 CASRQESEKLFF
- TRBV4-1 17 CASSQGGGVKFFYGYTF
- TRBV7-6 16 CASSLEAANSNTEAFF
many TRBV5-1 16 CASSFEVARGFGELFF
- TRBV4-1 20 CASSQDQGPGTSLLEDTQYF
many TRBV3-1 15 CASSQPDRGFGEQYF
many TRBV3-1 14 CASSQRGNGQPQHF
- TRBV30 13 CAWSGQGPETQYF
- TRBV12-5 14 CASRDRGLAGELFF
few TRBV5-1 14 CASSPPQGSYGYTF
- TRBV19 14 CARVRQGGCYEQYF
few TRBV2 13 CASSHRERREQFF
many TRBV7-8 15 CASSLAGGGQTEAFF
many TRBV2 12 CASRREAYEQYF
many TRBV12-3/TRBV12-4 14 CASSSTGGSTEAFF